This T cell receptor beta chain was identified in a study of T cells after posttransplantation cyclophosphamide. Sequencing used immunoSEQ multiplex PCR; TCRdb keeps in-frame clones, though not all of them. The top ten hold roughly 2.9% of the sample, which has tens of thousands of clones, over 85% seen once. Concerning this clone itself: The antigen is not known.

The germline V gene has CDR1 SGHTS and CDR2 YDEGEE. V was pared by 4 bases and J by 0 bases, with 8 bases between. The CDR3 totals 13 residues. Study outcomes and limitations: TRB clonality was highly associated with recipient CMV seropositivity and reactivation. TRB overlap between skin or GI tissue T cells and blood was limited.

What was sequenced was PBMCs. The V and J genes are TRBV5-8 and TRBJ2-7; D is unresolved. This clonotype originated in a woman between 25 and 40 years old in good health and a related stem cell transplant donor. CDR3 loop: CASSQRTSYEQYF. CDR3 sequence (DNA): TGTGCCAGCAGCCAAAGAACCTCCTACGAGCAGTACTTC.